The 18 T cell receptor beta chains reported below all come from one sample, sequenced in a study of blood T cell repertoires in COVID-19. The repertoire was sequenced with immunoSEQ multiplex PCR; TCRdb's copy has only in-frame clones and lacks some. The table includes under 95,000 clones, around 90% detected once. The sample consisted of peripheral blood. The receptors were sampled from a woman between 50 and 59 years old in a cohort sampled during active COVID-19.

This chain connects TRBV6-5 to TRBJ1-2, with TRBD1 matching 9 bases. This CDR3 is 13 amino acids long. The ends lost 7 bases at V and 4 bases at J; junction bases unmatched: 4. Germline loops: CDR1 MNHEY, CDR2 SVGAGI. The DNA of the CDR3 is TGTGCCAGCAATACAGGGGGCGTCTATGGCTACACCTTC. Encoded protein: CASNTGGVYGYTF.

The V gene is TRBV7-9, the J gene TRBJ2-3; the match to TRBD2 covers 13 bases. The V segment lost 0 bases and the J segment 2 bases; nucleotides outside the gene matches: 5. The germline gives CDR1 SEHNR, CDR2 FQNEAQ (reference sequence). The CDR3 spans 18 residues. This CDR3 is CASSLARTSGGDTDTQYF. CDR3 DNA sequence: TGTGCCAGCAGCTTAGCGCGTACTAGCGGGGGGGACACAGATACGCAGTATTTT.

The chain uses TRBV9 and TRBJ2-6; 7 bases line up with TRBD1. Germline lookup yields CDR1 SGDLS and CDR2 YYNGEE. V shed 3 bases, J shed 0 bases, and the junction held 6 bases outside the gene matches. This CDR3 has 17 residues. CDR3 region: CASSAPTGNSGANVLTF. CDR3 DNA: TGTGCCAGCAGCGCCCCGACAGGGAACTCTGGGGCCAACGTCCTGACTTTC.

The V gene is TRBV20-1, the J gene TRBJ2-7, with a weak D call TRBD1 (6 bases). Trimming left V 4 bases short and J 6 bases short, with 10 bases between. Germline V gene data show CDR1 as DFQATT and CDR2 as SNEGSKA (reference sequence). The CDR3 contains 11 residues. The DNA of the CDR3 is TGCAGTGCTAAGCAGGGGCTCGAGCAGTACTTC. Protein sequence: CSAKQGLEQYF.

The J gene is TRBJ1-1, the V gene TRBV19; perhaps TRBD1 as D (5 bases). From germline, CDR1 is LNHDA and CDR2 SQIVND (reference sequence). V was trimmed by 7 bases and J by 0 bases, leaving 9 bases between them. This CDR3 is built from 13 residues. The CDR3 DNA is TGTGCCAGTATCGACAGACTGAACACTGAAGCTTTCTTT. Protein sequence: CASIDRLNTEAFF.

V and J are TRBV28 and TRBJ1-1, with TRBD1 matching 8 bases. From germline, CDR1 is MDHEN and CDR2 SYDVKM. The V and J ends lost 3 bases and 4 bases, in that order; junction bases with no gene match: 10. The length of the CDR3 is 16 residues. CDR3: CASSFGDRSSGTEAFF. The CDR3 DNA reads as TGTGCCAGCAGTTTCGGGGACAGGTCTTCGGGCACTGAAGCTTTCTTT.

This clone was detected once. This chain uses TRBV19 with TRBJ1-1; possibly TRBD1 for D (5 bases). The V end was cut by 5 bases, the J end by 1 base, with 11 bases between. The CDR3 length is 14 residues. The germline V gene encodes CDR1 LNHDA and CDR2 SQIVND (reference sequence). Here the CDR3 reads CASSLQTGNTEAFF. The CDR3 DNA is TGTGCCAGTAGTCTCCAAACAGGGAACACTGAAGCTTTCTTT.

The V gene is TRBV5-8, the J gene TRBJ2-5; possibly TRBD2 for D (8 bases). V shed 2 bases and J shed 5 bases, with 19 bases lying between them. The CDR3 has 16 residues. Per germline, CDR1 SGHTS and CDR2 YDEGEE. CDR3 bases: TGTGCCAGCAGCTTATCAAAGGGACAGCGGGGGGAGACCCAGTACTTC. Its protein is CASSLSKGQRGETQYF.

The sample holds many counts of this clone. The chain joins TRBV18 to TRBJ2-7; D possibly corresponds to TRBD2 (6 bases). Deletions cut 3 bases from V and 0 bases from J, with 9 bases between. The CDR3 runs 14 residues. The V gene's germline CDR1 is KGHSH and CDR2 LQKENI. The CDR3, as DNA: TGTGCCAGCTCACCCGGGACTCTCTCCTACGAGCAGTACTTC. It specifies CASSPGTLSYEQYF.

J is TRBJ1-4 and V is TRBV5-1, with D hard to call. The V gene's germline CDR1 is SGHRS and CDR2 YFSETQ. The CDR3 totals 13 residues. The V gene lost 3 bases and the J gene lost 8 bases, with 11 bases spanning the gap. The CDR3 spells CASSSVTGEKLFF. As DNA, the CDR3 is TGCGCCAGCAGCTCTGTAACGGGAGAAAAACTGTTTTTT.

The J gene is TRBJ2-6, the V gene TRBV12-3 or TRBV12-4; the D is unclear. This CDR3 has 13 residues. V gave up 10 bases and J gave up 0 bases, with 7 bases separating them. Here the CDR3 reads CAIDTSGANVLTF. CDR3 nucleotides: TGTGCCATTGACACCTCTGGGGCCAACGTCCTGACTTTC.

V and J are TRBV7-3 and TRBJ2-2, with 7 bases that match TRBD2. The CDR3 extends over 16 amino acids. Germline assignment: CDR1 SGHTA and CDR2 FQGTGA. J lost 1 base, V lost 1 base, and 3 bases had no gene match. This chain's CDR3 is CASSLSPSGNTGELFF. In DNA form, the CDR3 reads TGTGCCAGCAGCTTAAGTCCTAGCGGGAACACCGGGGAGCTGTTTTTT.

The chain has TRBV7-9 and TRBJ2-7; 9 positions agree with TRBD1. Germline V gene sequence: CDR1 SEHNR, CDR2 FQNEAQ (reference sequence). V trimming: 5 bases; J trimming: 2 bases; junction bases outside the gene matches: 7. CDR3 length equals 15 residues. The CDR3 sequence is CASSVSGQGTYEQYF. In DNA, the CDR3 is TGTGCCAGCAGCGTATCGGGACAGGGCACCTACGAGCAGTACTTC.

The CDR3 sequence: CASSPLREAGGYYEQYF. The CDR3 DNA sequence: TGTGCCAGCAGCCCCCTCAGGGAAGCGGGGGGCTACTACGAGCAGTACTTC. The chain links TRBV3-1 (or the pseudogene TRBV3-2) to TRBJ2-7, with TRBD2 matching 9 bases. The CDR3 covers 17 residues. V gave up 4 bases and J gave up 3 bases; unmatched junction bases: 13. CDR1 and CDR2 (germline): LGHDT, YNNKEL (reference sequence).

The CDR3 is CASSNSPEVNQPQHF. CDR3 DNA sequence: TGTGCCAGCAGCAACTCGCCCGAAGTCAATCAGCCCCAGCATTTT. The chain employs TRBV9 and TRBJ1-5; D not certain. The ends were cut back, 4 bases at V and 3 bases at J, with 14 bases in the middle. The CDR3 spans 15 residues. The germline V gene has CDR1 SGDLS and CDR2 YYNGEE.

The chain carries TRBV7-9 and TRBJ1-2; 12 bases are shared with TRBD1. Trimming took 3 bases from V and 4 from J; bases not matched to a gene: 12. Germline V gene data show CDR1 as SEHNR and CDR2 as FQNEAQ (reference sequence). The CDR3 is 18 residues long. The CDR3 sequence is CASSFGGGTGGRFYGYTF. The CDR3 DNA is TGTGCCAGCAGCTTTGGAGGCGGGACAGGGGGCCGTTTCTATGGCTACACCTTC.

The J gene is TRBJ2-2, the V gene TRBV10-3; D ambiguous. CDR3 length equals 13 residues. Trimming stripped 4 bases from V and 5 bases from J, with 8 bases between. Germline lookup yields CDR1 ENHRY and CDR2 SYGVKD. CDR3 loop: CAISVTETGELFF. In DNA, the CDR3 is TGTGCCATCAGTGTCACGGAGACCGGGGAGCTGTTTTTT.

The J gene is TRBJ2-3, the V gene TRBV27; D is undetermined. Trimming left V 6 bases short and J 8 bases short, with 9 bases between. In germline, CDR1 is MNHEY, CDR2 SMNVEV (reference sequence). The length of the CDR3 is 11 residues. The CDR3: CASSLVGTQYF. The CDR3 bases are TGTGCCAGCAGCTTAGTCGGTACGCAGTATTTT.